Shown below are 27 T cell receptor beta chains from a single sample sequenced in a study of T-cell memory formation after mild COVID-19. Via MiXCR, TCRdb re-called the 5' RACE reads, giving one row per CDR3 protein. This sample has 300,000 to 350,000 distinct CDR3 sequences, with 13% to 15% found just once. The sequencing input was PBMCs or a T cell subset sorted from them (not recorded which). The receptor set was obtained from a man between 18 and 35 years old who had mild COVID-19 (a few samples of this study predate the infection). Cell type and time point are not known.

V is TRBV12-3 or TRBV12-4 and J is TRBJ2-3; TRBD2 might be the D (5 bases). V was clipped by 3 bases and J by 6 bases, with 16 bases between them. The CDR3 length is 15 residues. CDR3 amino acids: CASSLRAFWPDTQYF. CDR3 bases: TGTGCCAGCAGTTTGAGGGCATTTTGGCCGGATACGCAGTATTTT.

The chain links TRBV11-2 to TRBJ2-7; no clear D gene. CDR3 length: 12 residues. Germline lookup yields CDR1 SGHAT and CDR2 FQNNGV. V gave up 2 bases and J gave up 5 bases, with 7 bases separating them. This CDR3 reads CASSLLPHEQYF. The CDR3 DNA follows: TGTGCCAGCAGCTTACTCCCGCACGAGCAGTACTTC.

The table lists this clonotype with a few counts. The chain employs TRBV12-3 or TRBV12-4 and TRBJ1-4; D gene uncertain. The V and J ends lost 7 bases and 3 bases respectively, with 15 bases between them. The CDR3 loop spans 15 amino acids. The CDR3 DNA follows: TGTGCCAGCAATCAGGCGGGTTCGCCTAATGAAAAACTGTTTTTT. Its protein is CASNQAGSPNEKLFF.

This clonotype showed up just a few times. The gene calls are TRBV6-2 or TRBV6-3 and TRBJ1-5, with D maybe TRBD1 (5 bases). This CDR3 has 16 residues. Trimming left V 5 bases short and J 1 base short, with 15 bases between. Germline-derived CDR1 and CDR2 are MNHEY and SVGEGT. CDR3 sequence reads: CASSQIHGASNQPQHF. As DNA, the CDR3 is TGTGCCAGCAGTCAGATACACGGGGCGAGCAATCAGCCCCAGCATTTT.

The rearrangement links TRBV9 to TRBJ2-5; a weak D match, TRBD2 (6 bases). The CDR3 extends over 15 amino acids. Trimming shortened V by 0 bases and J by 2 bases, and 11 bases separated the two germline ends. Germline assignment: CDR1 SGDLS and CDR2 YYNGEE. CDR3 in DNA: TGTGCCAGCAGCGTAGCTACCGCGGGACAAGAGACCCAGTACTTC. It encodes CASSVATAGQETQYF.

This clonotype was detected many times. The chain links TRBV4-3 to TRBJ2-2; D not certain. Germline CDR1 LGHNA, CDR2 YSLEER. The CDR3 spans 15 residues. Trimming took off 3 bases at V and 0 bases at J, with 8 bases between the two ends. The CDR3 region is CASSQGLPNTGELFF. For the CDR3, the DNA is TGCGCCAGCAGCCAGGGTCTTCCGAACACCGGGGAGCTGTTTTTT.

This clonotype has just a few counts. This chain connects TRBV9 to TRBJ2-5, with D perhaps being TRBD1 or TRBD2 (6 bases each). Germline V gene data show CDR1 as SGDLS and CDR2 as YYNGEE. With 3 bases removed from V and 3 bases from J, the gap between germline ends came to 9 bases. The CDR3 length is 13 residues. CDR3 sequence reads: CASSEGGEETQYF. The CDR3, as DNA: TGTGCCAGCAGCGAGGGGGGAGAAGAGACCCAGTACTTC.

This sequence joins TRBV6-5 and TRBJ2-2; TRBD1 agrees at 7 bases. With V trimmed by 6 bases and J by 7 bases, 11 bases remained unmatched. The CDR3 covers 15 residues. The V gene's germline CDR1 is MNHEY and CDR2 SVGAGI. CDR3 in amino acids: CASSRQGVSVGELFF. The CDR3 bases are TGTGCCAGCAGCCGACAGGGCGTTAGTGTCGGGGAGCTGTTTTTT.

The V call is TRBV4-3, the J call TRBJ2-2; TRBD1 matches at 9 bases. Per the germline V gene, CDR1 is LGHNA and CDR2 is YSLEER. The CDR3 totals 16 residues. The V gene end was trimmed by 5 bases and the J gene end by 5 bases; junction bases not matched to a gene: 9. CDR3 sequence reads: CASSGWDRDRTGELFF. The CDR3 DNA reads TGCGCCAGCAGCGGGTGGGACAGGGATCGGACCGGGGAGCTGTTTTTT.

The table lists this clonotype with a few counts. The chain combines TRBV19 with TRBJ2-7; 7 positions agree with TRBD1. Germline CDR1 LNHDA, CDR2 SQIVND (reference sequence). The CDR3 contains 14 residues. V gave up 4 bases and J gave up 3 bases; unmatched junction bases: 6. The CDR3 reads CASSTDRVGYEQYF. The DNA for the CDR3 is TGTGCCAGTAGTACCGACAGGGTAGGCTACGAGCAGTACTTC.

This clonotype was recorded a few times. CDR3 in amino acids: CASSQLSLVTGELFF. The CDR3 DNA is TGCGCCAGCAGCCAGCTTTCCCTGGTCACCGGGGAGCTGTTTTTT. The V and J genes are TRBV4-3 and TRBJ2-2, with no clear D. Germline values: CDR1 LGHNA, CDR2 YSLEER. With 3 bases removed from V and 4 bases from J, the gap between germline ends came to 12 bases. This CDR3 spans 15 amino acids.

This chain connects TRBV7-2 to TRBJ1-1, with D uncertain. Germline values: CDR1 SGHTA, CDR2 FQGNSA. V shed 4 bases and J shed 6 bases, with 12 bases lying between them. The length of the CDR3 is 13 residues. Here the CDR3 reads CASSSSMASEAFF. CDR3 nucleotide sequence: TGTGCCAGCAGCTCGTCAATGGCTTCTGAAGCTTTCTTT.

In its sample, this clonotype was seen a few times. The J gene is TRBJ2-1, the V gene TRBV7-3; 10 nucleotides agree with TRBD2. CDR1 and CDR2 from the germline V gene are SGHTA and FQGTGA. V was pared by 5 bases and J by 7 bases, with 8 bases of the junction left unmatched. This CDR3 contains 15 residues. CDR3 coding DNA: TGTGCCAGCAGCAACAGCCGACTAGCGGGTAATGAGCAGTTCTTC. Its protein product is CASSNSRLAGNEQFF.

The CDR3 protein is CASTIGTGANVLTF. CDR3 nucleotide sequence: TGCGCCAGCACCATCGGTACAGGGGCCAACGTCCTGACTTTC. The chain combines TRBV5-1 with TRBJ2-6; the D is unclear. This CDR3 is built from 14 residues. Between the trimmed V and J ends, which lost 6 bases and 4 bases, there was a span of 11 bases. Germline loops: CDR1 SGHRS, CDR2 YFSETQ.

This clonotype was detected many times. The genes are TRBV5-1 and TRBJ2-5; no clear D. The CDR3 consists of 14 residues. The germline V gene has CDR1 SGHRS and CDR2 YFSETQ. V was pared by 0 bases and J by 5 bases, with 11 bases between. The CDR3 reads CASSLGGDGETQYF. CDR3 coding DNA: TGCGCCAGCAGCTTGGGCGGCGACGGGGAGACCCAGTACTTC. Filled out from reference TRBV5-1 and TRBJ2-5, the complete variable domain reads KAGVTQTPRYLIKTRGQQVTLSCSPISGHRSVSWYQQTPGQGLQFLFEYFSETQRNKGNFPGRFSGRQFSNSRSEMNVSTLELGDSALYLCASSLGGDGETQYFGPGTRLLVL.

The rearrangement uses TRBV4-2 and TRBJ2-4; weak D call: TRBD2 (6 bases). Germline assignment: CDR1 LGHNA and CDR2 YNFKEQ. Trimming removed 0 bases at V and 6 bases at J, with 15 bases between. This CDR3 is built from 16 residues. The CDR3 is CASSQDRAGLRNIQYF. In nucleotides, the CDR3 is TGTGCCAGCAGCCAAGATCGGGCGGGACTTAGAAACATTCAGTACTTC.

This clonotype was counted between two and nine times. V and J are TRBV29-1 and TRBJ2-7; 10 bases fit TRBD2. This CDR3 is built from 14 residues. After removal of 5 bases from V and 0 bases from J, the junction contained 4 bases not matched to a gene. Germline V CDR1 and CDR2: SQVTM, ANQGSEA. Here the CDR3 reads CSVHSGGGSYEQYF. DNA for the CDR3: TGCAGCGTTCACAGCGGGGGGGGCTCCTACGAGCAGTACTTC.

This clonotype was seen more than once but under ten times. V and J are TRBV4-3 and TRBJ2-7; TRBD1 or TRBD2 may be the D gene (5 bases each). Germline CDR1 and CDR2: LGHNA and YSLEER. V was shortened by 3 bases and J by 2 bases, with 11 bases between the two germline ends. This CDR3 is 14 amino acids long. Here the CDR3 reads CASSQGVATYEQYF. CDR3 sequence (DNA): TGCGCCAGCAGCCAGGGGGTTGCCACCTACGAGCAGTACTTC.

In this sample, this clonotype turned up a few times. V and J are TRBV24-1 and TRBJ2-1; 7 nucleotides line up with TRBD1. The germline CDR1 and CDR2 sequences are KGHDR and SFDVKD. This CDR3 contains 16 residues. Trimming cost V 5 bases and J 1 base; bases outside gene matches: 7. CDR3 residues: CATSGTGDISYNEQFF. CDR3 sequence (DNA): TGTGCCACCAGTGGCACAGGGGACATTTCCTACAATGAGCAGTTCTTC.

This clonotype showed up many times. The CDR3 reads CASSPRLAGDTGELFF. Here the CDR3 DNA reads TGCGCCAGCAGCCCCAGACTAGCGGGGGACACCGGGGAGCTGTTTTTT. The V and J genes are TRBV5-1 and TRBJ2-2, with TRBD2 matching 12 bases. CDR3 length equals 16 residues. Germline V CDR1 and CDR2: SGHRS, YFSETQ. V shed 4 bases and J 3 bases; nucleotides not matched to a gene: 4.

CDR3 amino acids: CASSGTGNNQPQHF. In DNA, the CDR3 is TGTGCCAGCAGTGGCACAGGGAATAATCAGCCCCAGCATTTT. The chain carries TRBV6-1 and TRBJ1-5, with a possible D match to TRBD1 (6 bases). Germline V gene lookup returns CDR1 MNHNS and CDR2 SASEGT. CDR3 length: 14 amino acids. Trimming took 4 bases from V and 4 from J, leaving 11 bases between them.

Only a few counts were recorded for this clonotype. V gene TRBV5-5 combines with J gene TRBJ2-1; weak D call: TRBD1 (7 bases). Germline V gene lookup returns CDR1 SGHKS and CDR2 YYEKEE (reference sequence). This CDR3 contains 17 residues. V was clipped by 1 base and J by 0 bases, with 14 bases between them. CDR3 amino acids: CASSLSGGLNSYNEQFF. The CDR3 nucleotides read TGTGCCAGCAGCTTGTCAGGGGGGCTTAACTCCTACAATGAGCAGTTCTTC.

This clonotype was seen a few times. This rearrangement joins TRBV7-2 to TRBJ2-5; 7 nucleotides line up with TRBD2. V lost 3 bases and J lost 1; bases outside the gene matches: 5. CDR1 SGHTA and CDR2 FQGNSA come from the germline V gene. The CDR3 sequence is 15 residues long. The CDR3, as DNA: TGTGCCAGCAGCTTTAGCGGGTCTTTCCAAGAGACCCAGTACTTC. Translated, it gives CASSFSGSFQETQYF. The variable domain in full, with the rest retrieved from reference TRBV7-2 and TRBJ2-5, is GAGVSQSPSNKVTEKGKDVELRCDPISGHTALYWYRQSLGQGLEFLIYFQGNSAPDKSGLPSDRFSAERTGGSVSTLTIQRTQQEDSAVYLCASSFSGSFQETQYFGPGTRLLVL.

The CDR3, as DNA: TGTGCCAGCAGGGGGGCCCGCGGGGCCTATGGCTACACCTTC. Protein: CASRGARGAYGYTF. V gene TRBV6-5 combines with J gene TRBJ1-2, with D possibly TRBD1 on 6 matching bases. Germline V gene data show CDR1 as MNHEY and CDR2 as SVGAGI. Deletions cut 6 bases from V and 4 bases from J, with 15 bases between. CDR3 length: 14 residues.

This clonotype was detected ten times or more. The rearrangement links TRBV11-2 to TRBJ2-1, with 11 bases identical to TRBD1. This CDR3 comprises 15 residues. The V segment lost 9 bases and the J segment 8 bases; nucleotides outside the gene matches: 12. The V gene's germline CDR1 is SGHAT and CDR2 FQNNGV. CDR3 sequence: CARRIPDRGLDEQFF. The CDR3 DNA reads TGTGCCAGGCGTATCCCGGACAGGGGGCTGGATGAGCAGTTCTTC.

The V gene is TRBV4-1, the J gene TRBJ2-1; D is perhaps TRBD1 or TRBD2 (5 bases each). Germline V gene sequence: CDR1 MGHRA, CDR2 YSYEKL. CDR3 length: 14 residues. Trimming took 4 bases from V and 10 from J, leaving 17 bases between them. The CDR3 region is CASSLQMGEREQFF. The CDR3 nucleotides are TGCGCCAGCAGCCTACAAATGGGGGAGAGAGAGCAGTTCTTC.

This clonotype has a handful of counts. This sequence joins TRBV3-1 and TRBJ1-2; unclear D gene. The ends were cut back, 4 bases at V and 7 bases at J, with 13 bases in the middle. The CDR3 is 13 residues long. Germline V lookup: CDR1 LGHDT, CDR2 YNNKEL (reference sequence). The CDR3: CASSRLRAGGYTF. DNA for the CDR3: TGTGCCAGCAGCCGGTTGAGGGCTGGTGGCTACACCTTC. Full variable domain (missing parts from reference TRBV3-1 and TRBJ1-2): DTAVSQTPKYLVTQMGNDKSIKCEQNLGHDTMYWYKQDSKKFLKIMFSYNNKELIINETVPNRFSPKSPDKAHLNLHINSLELGDSAVYFCASSRLRAGGYTFGSGTRLTVV.